This is a list of T cell receptor beta chains from one sample in a study of beta chain features in type 1 diabetes. Profiled with immunoSEQ multiplex PCR; TCRdb holds only in-frame clones, not every one. This sample has around 200,000 clones; about 13% occur once, and the top ten carry 0.62%. The sequencing sample was made of central memory CD4+ T cells from blood. The receptors shown here come from a woman aged 18-29 years in good health. CDR3s include the opening cysteine and the closing phenylalanine or tryptophan. The D gene is left open where the match is weak. Some rows mark clone size as missing; the rest say once, few, many or name a class of expanded clone.

CASSPRDRPTYEQYF TGCGCCAGCAGCCCAAGGGACAGACCCACCTACGAGCAGTACTTC TRBD1 TRBJ2-7 few TRBV4-1
CASSQDLLASSYEQYF TGTGCCAGCAGCCAAGATCTTCTGGCCTCCTCCTACGAGCAGTACTTC - TRBJ2-7 few TRBV14
CASRRTGSSYEQYF TGTGCCAGCAGAAGGACAGGGAGCTCCTACGAGCAGTACTTC TRBD1 TRBJ2-7 few TRBV27
CASSPSSGRATDTQYF TGTGCCAGCTCACCTTCTAGCGGGAGAGCCACAGATACGCAGTATTTT TRBD2 TRBJ2-3 - TRBV18
CASSPHGTGSDEQFF TGTGCCAGCAGTCCCCACGGGACTGGTTCGGATGAGCAGTTCTTC - TRBJ2-1 few TRBV6-1
CATSRDGTSGSNEQFF TGTGCCACCAGCAGGGACGGGACTAGCGGGTCCAATGAGCAGTTCTTC TRBD2 TRBJ2-1 - TRBV15
CASSLQGGSVEAFF TGCGCCAGCAGCTTGCAGGGGGGTTCGGTCGAAGCTTTCTTT TRBD1 TRBJ1-1 - TRBV5-1
CASSSFSGSEQFF TGTGCCAGCAGCTCATTCTCAGGGTCTGAGCAGTTCTTC - TRBJ2-1 - TRBV11-2
CAWSPRGSEKLFF TGTGCCTGGAGCCCAAGGGGCTCTGAAAAACTGTTTTTT - TRBJ1-4 few TRBV30
CSVRQGTTNEKLFF TGCAGCGTACGACAGGGGACAACTAATGAAAAACTGTTTTTT TRBD1 TRBJ1-4 - TRBV29-1
CAGSTSIGETQYF TGTGCCGGGTCGACTAGCATAGGAGAGACCCAGTACTTC TRBD2 TRBJ2-5 - TRBV6-6
CASSLTSGRTDTQYF TGTGCCAGCAGCTTGACTAGCGGCCGCACAGATACGCAGTATTTT TRBD2 TRBJ2-3 - TRBV7-9
CARASGRKADTQYF TGTGCCAGGGCTAGCGGGAGGAAGGCAGATACGCAGTATTTT TRBD2 TRBJ2-3 - TRBV2
CASSLSGQGFYGYTF TGCGCCAGCAGCTTGAGTGGACAGGGATTCTATGGCTACACCTTC TRBD1 TRBJ1-2 - TRBV5-1
CSVERQGRVQFF TGCAGCGTAGAACGACAGGGCAGGGTACAGTTCTTC TRBD1 TRBJ2-1 many TRBV29-1
CASSQLVGTSGDNEQFF TGCGCCAGCAGCCAACTAGTAGGGACTAGCGGGGACAATGAGCAGTTCTTC TRBD2 TRBJ2-1 many TRBV4-1
CASSPRQGTYNEQFF TGTGCCAGCTCACCACGGCAGGGGACATACAATGAGCAGTTCTTC - TRBJ2-1 - TRBV18
CASSPGTALWNYGYTF TGCGCCAGCAGCCCGGGGACAGCATTGTGGAACTATGGCTACACCTTC TRBD1 TRBJ1-2 - TRBV5-1
CASSGGTSGRFTYNEQFF TGCGCCAGCAGTGGGGGGACTAGCGGGAGATTCACCTACAATGAGCAGTTCTTC TRBD2 TRBJ2-1 - TRBV5-1
CAWSTGRSQPQHF TGTGCCTGGAGTACAGGGAGAAGTCAGCCCCAGCATTTT - TRBJ1-5 few TRBV30
CSVGTGNQPQHF TGCAGCGTTGGAACAGGGAATCAGCCCCAGCATTTT - TRBJ1-5 few TRBV29-1
CASSVGLATETQYF TGCGCCAGCAGCGTGGGACTAGCGACAGAGACCCAGTACTTC TRBD2 TRBJ2-5 few TRBV5-1
CASSLQGGSYEQYF TGTGCCAGCAGCCTACAGGGGGGAAGCTACGAGCAGTACTTC TRBD1 TRBJ2-7 few TRBV6-5
CASGRRGNIQYF TGTGCCAGCGGGAGACGGGGAAACATTCAGTACTTC - TRBJ2-4 - TRBV7-2
CATSRDTSSGTQYF TGTGCCACCAGCAGAGATACGAGTTCGGGGACCCAGTACTTC - TRBJ2-5 few TRBV15
CASSFGLAEVYEQYF TGTGCCAGCAGCTTTGGACTAGCGGAAGTTTACGAGCAGTACTTC TRBD2 TRBJ2-7 - TRBV7-9
CASSTQGAGQPQHF TGTGCCAGCAGCACACAGGGGGCAGGGCAGCCCCAGCATTTT TRBD1 TRBJ1-5 - TRBV6-5
CASSAQGTSGNYEQYF TGTGCCAGCAGCGCCCAAGGGACTAGCGGGAACTACGAGCAGTACTTC TRBD2 TRBJ2-7 - TRBV7-2
CASSQEWQGAGEEQFF TGCGCCAGCAGCCAAGAGTGGCAGGGGGCTGGGGAAGAGCAGTTCTTC TRBD1 TRBJ2-1 - TRBV4-1
CASSSGQGQAQYF TGTGCCAGCAGCTCGGGACAGGGTCAGGCCCAGTACTTC TRBD1 TRBJ2-5 - TRBV11-2
CASSGSARSYEQYF TGTGCCAGCAGTGGAAGTGCTAGATCCTACGAGCAGTACTTC - TRBJ2-7 - TRBV27
CASSKGTGGNTEAFF TGTGCCAGCAGCAAGGGGACCGGGGGTAACACTGAAGCTTTCTTT - TRBJ1-1 few TRBV14
CASSSGTYYEQYF TGTGCCAGCAGCTCCGGGACTTACTACGAGCAGTACTTC - TRBJ2-7 - TRBV7-2
CASSEGGGRASYNEQFF TGTGCCAGCAGCGAGGGGGGCGGGAGGGCCTCCTACAATGAGCAGTTCTTC TRBD2 TRBJ2-1 - TRBV5-4
CASIRGRNNEQFF TGTGCCAGCATCCGAGGGCGGAACAATGAGCAGTTCTTC - TRBJ2-1 - TRBV5-5
CSVEVSGTGEQFF TGCAGCGTTGAAGTTTCGGGGACTGGTGAGCAGTTCTTC - TRBJ2-1 few TRBV29-1
CASKADSALLRQYF TGTGCCAGCAAAGCGGACTCCGCCCTTTTGAGGCAGTATTTT - TRBJ2-3 once TRBV6-1
CASSPPGLAGHYEQYF TGTGCCAGCTCACCACCGGGACTAGCGGGGCACTACGAGCAGTACTTC TRBD2 TRBJ2-7 - TRBV18
CASSLAGGRGSSEQFF TGTGCCAGCAGCTTAGCCGGAGGCAGGGGGTCAAGTGAGCAGTTCTTC TRBD1 TRBJ2-1 - TRBV7-2